This entry describes one T cell receptor (beta chain). The data were taken from a study of shared clonotypes between healthy human individuals. Turning to the study itself: Those who served as donors were a couple of women and a few men between the ages of 18 and 49.

The V gene lost 4 bases and the J gene lost 0 bases, with 12 bases spanning the gap. CDR1 SEHNR and CDR2 FQNEAQ come from the germline V gene (reference sequence). The CDR3 sequence is 15 residues long. Here immunoSEQ multiplex PCR was the method, and the copy in TCRdb shows in-frame clones only, minus some. Of under 2.5 million clones listed, roughly 92% are singletons. This clonotype was sampled from a man aged 18 to 35 in good health. Some clones in this sample may be carry-over from other donors' samples. Material for sequencing was naive CD4+ T cells from PBMCs. As to subset: CD45RA+ positively selected. This rearrangement joins TRBV7-9 to TRBJ1-1; no definite D call. CDR3: CASSSRDILNTEAFF. In DNA form, the CDR3 reads TGTGCCAGCAGCTCTCGAGACATACTGAACACTGAAGCTTTCTTT.